This record looks at one T cell receptor (beta chain) sequence and its context. Its matching antigen is unknown. Trimming left V 1 base short and J 3 bases short, with 8 bases between. Germline-derived CDR1 and CDR2 are SGHRS and YFSETQ. This CDR3 has 14 amino acids. The data belong to a study of T cell responses to AZD1222 COVID-19 vaccine. Generated by immunoSEQ multiplex PCR, the TCRdb table keeps only in-frame clones and is missing some. The sample lists roughly 140,000 clones; approximately 88% were seen once. General study points: Possibly, clonal diversity was underestimated; donors were largely white British and included more females. Epitopes outside B.1.351 and B.1.1.7 mutated regions reportedly drew nearly half of spike TCRs.

The rearrangement uses TRBV5-1 and TRBJ1-5; possibly TRBD1 for D (5 bases). The specimen comprised peripheral blood, sampled on day 0 of MenACWY control vaccination. This TCR came from an adult in good health. CDR3 in DNA: TGCGCCAGCAGCTTGTCCGGGGCCAATCAGCCCCAGCATTTT. Its translation: CASSLSGANQPQHF.